Presented here are 7 T cell receptor beta chains from one specimen sequenced in a study of T cell responses to AZD1222 COVID-19 vaccine. Clones were read by immunoSEQ multiplex PCR, and TCRdb kept only the in-frame ones, dropping some. The repertoire holds about 140,000 clones, with over 65% as singletons. Sequences were derived from peripheral blood, sampled on day 0 of AZD1222 vaccination. The receptors derive from an adult in good health.

This sequence joins TRBV7-2 and TRBJ1-5, with D unresolved. V was pared by 0 bases and J by 7 bases, with 10 bases between. The CDR3 covers 14 residues. The germline V gene has CDR1 SGHTA and CDR2 FQGNSA. CDR3 region: CASSLAEVAQPQHF. The CDR3 DNA follows: TGTGCCAGCAGCTTAGCGGAGGTGGCCCAGCCCCAGCATTTT.

This chain connects TRBV9 to TRBJ1-6; a possible D gene is TRBD1 (6 bases). CDR1 is SGDLS and CDR2 is YYNGEE in the germline V gene. The CDR3 spans 14 residues. The V and J ends lost 4 bases and 7 bases respectively, with 12 bases between them. CDR3 amino acids: CASSKDSQNSPLHF. The CDR3 region has the DNA TGTGCCAGCAGCAAGGACAGTCAAAATTCACCCCTCCACTTT. The full variable domain, in which reference TRBV9 and TRBJ1-6 provide the parts outside the CDR3, is DSGVTQTPKHLITATGQRVTLRCSPRSGDLSVYWYQQSLDQGLQFLIQYYNGEERAKGNILERFSAQQFPDLHSELNLSSLELGDSALYFCASSKDSQNSPLHFGNGTRLTVT.

The rearrangement links TRBV19 to TRBJ1-1, with a possible D match to TRBD1 (5 bases). V lost 4 bases, J lost 4 bases, and 13 bases lay in between. The V gene's germline CDR1 is LNHDA and CDR2 SQIVND (reference sequence). The CDR3 contains 14 residues. For the CDR3, the DNA is TGTGCCAGTAGTAGGCGGGCTCAGGGCACTGAAGCTTTCTTT. This gives the protein CASSRRAQGTEAFF.

The chain employs TRBV2 and TRBJ1-2, with D tentatively TRBD1 (5 bases). The CDR3 spans 11 residues. Trimming stripped 4 bases from V and 7 bases from J, with 7 bases between. CDR1 is SNHLY, CDR2 FYNNEI, per germline. CDR3 residues: CASSVGVGYTF. The CDR3 nucleotides are TGTGCCAGCAGTGTAGGGGTTGGCTACACCTTC.

V gene TRBV2 combines with J gene TRBJ1-5; possibly TRBD1 for D (6 bases). In germline, CDR1 is SNHLY, CDR2 FYNNEI. CDR3 size: 15 residues. The V and J ends lost 6 bases and 4 bases respectively, with 16 bases between them. The CDR3 DNA reads as TGTGCCAGCAGCCGAAGGGACAACACTAATCAGCCCCAGCATTTT. Translation: CASSRRDNTNQPQHF.

V gene TRBV9 combines with J gene TRBJ1-2; TRBD1 is a possible D gene (5 bases). This CDR3 region has 19 residues. The germline gives CDR1 SGDLS, CDR2 YYNGEE. Trimming cost V 0 bases and J 0 bases, with 21 bases left between them. The CDR3 loop is CASSVEGVKGPAPNYGYTF. Written as DNA, the CDR3 is TGTGCCAGCAGCGTAGAAGGGGTTAAGGGCCCTGCCCCTAACTATGGCTACACCTTC.

This clone was seen a single time. For the CDR3, the DNA is TGTGCCAGCAGCACCGGACAGAGCGTTGTGGCTTTCTTT. Translated, it gives CASSTGQSVVAFF. J is TRBJ1-1 and V is TRBV7-9, with a possible D match to TRBD1 (6 bases). The CDR3 extends over 13 amino acids. Germline V gene sequence: CDR1 SEHNR, CDR2 FQNEAQ (reference sequence). V shed 5 bases and J shed 11 bases, with 18 bases lying between them.